This TCR beta chain stems from a study of T cells after yellow fever vaccination. Notes on the study in general: Few clonotypes appeared in both CD4 and CD8 compartments. Clones from primary vaccination mostly reappeared after the booster (96% CD4, approximately 86% CD8). Repertoires sorted by FACS could include abundant clonotypes that are contaminants from the bulk population.

In making TCR cDNA, 5'RACE template switching added a universal primer site and UMIs to it. TCRdb used MiXCR to reprocess the 5' RACE reads, holding one entry per CDR3 protein. The sample contains some 110,000 distinct CDR3 sequences, 8.4% of which appear only once. At least ten counts were recorded for this clonotype. Its antigen is not known. The TCR was taken from a man under 40 who received the YFV17D yellow fever vaccine. Sequencing was performed on CD8+ T cells sorted from PBMCs, taken 45 days after the yellow fever booster vaccination.

The CDR3 DNA reads as TGTGCCCCCAGCTTGGGCGCTGAAGCTTTCTTT. Its protein is CAPSLGAEAFF. The genes are TRBV7-8 and TRBJ1-1; no reliable D call. The V end was cut by 11 bases, the J end by 6 bases, with 13 bases between. This CDR3 is 11 amino acids long. The germline CDR1 and CDR2 sequences are SGHVS and FQNEAQ.